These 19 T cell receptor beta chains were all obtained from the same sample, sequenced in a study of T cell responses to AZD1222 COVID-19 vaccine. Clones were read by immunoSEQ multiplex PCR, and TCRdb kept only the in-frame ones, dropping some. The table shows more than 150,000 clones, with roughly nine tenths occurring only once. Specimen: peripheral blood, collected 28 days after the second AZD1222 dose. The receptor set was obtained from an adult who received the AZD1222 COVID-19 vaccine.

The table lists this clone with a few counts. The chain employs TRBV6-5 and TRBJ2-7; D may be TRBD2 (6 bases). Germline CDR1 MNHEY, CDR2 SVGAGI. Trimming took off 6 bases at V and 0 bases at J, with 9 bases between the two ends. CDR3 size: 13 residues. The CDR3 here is CASSVTSSYEQYF. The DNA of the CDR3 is TGTGCCAGCAGCGTGACTAGCTCCTACGAGCAGTACTTC.

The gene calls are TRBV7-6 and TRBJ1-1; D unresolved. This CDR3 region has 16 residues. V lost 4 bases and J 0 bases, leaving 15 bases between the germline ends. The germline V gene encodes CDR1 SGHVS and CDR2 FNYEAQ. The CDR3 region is CASSSTFGVMNTEAFF. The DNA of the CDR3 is TGTGCCAGCAGCTCAACATTCGGGGTCATGAACACTGAAGCTTTCTTT.

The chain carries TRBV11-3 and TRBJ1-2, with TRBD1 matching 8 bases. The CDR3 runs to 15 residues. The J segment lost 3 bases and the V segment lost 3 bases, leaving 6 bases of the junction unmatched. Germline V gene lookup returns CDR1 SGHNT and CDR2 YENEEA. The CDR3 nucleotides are TGTGCCAGCAGCTTGGATACAGGGGGAGACTATGGCTACACCTTC. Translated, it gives CASSLDTGGDYGYTF. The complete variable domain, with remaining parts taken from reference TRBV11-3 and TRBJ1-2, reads EAGVVQSPRYKIIEKKQPVAFWCNPISGHNTLYWYLQNLGQGPELLIRYENEEAVDDSQLPKDRFSAERLKGVDSTLKIQPAELGDSAVYLCASSLDTGGDYGYTFGSGTRLTVV.

The CDR3 region has the DNA TGTGCCAGCAGCCAAGGCTACAGAACTAGCACAGATACGCAGTATTTT. As protein: CASSQGYRTSTDTQYF. The rearrangement links TRBV3-1 (or the pseudogene TRBV3-2) to TRBJ2-3; D uncertain. Looked up from germline, CDR1 is LGHDT and CDR2 is YNNKEL (reference sequence). V shed 1 base and J shed 0 bases, with 11 bases lying between them. CDR3 length: 16 residues.

The CDR3 region is CASSRRNTEAFF. CDR3 bases: TGTGCCAGCAGTCGAAGGAACACTGAAGCTTTCTTT. The chain is built from TRBV12-3 or TRBV12-4 and TRBJ1-1; D is uncertain. The CDR3 sequence is 12 residues long. Between the trimmed V and J ends, which lost 5 bases and 1 base, there was a span of 5 bases.

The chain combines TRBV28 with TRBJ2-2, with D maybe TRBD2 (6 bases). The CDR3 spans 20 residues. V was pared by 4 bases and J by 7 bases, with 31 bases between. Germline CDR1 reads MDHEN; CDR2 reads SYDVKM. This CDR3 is CASSSLFPLREDNGFGELFF. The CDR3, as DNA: TGTGCCAGCAGTTCCCTTTTCCCCCTGAGGGAGGACAACGGTTTCGGGGAGCTGTTTTTT. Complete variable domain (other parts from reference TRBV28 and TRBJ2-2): DVKVTQSSRYLVKRTGEKVFLECVQDMDHENMFWYRQDPGLGLRLIYFSYDVKMKEKGDIPEGYSVSREKKERFSLILESASTNQTSMYLCASSSLFPLREDNGFGELFFGEGSRLTVL.

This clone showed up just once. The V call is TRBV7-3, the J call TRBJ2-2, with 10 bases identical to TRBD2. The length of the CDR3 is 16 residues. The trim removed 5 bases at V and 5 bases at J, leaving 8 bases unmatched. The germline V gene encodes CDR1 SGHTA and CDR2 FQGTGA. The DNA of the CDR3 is TGTGCCAGCAGCCTCCAACCGGGACTAGCGACCGGGGAGCTGTTTTTT. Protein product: CASSLQPGLATGELFF. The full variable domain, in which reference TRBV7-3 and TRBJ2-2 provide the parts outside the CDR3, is GAGVSQTPSNKVTEKGKYVELRCDPISGHTALYWYRQSLGQGPEFLIYFQGTGAADDSGLPNDRFFAVRPEGSVSTLKIQRTERGDSAVYLCASSLQPGLATGELFFGEGSRLTVL.

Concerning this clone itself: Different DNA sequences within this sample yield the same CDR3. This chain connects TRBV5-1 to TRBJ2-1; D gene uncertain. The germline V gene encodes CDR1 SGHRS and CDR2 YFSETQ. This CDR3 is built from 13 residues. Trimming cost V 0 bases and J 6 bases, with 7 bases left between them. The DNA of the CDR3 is TGCGCCAGCAGCTTGGTTGGCGTCAATGAGCAGTTCTTC. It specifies CASSLVGVNEQFF.

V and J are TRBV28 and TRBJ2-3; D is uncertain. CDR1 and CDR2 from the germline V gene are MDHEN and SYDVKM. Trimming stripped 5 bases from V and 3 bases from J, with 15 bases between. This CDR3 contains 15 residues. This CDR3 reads CASSPPTGLTDTQYF. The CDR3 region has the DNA TGTGCCAGCAGTCCTCCGACCGGGCTGACAGATACGCAGTATTTT.

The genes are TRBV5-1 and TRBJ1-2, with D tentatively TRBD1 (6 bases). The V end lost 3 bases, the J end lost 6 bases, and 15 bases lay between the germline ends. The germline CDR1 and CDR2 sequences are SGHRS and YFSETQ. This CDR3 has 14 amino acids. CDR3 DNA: TGCGCCAGCAGCTCCCAAACAGGGTATGATGGCTACACCTTC. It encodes CASSSQTGYDGYTF.

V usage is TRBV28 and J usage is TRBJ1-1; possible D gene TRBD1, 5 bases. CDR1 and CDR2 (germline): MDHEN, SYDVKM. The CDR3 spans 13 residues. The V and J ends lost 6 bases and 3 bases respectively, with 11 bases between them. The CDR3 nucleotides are TGTGCCAGCAGCGGGACGGCCGACACTGAAGCTTTCTTT. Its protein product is CASSGTADTEAFF.

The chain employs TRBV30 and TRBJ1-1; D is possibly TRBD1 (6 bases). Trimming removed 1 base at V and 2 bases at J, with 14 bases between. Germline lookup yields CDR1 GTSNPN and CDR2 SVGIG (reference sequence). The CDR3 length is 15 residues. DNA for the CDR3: TGTGCCTGGAGTGAAGGTTGGACAGCAAACACTGAAGCTTTCTTT. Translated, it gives CAWSEGWTANTEAFF.

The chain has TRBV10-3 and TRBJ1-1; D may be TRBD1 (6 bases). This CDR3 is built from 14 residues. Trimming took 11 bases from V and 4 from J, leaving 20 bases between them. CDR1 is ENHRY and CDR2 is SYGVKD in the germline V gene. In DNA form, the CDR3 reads TGTGCCTCGAGCCCTTGGTGGGACACCACTGAAGCTTTCTTT. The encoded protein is CASSPWWDTTEAFF.

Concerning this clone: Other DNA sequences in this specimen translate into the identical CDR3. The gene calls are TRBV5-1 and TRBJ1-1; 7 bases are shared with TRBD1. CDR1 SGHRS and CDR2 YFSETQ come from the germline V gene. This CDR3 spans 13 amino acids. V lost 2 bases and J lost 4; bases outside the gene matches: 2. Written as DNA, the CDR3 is TGCGCCAGCAGCTTAGGGACAGCCACTGAAGCTTTCTTT. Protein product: CASSLGTATEAFF.

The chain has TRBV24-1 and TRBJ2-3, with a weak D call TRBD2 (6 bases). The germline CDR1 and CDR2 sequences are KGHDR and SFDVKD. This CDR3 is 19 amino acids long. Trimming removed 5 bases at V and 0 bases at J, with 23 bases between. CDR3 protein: CATSGRVTGAKPSTDTQYF. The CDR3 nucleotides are TGTGCCACCAGTGGACGAGTCACGGGAGCGAAACCTAGCACAGATACGCAGTATTTT.

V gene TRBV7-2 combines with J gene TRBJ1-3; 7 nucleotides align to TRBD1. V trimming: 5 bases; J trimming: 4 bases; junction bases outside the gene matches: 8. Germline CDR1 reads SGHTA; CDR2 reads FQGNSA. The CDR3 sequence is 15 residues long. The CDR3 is CASSVKTGSGNTIYF. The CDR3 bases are TGTGCCAGCAGCGTAAAGACAGGGTCCGGAAACACCATATATTTT.

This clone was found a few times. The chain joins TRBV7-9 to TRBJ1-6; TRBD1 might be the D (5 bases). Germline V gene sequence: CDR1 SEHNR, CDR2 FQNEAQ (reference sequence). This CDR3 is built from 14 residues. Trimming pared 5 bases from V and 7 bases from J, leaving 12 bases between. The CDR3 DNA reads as TGTGCCAGCAGCCATGGGGCGACCAATTCACCCCTCCACTTT. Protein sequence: CASSHGATNSPLHF.

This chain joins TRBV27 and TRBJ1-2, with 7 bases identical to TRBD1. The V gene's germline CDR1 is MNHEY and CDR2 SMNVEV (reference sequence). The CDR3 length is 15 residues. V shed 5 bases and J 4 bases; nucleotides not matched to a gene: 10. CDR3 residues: CASSTGQDLIYGYTF. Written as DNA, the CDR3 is TGTGCCAGCAGTACTGGACAGGACCTGATCTATGGCTACACCTTC.

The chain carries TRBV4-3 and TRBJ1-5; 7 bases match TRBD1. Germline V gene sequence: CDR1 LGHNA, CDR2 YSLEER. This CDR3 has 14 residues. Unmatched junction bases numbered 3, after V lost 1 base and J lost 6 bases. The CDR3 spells CASSQATGVQPQHF. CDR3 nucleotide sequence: TGCGCCAGCAGCCAAGCAACAGGGGTTCAGCCCCAGCATTTT.